The 13 T cell receptor beta chains listed next were all sequenced from one sample in a study of CD8 T cells in Susac syndrome. RNA was extracted with the RNeasy kit, and a quantity of roughly 0.5 to 1 ug was reverse transcribed using random hexamers. MiXCR, applied by TCRdb to the immunoSEQ multiplex PCR reads, yields one record per CDR3 protein. The table records approximately 200,000 distinct CDR3 sequences, about 95% of them present only once. The sample comprised CD4+ T cells from PBMCs. These receptors were taken from a human donor with multiple sclerosis.

The V call is TRBV12-3 or TRBV12-4, the J call TRBJ1-1; the D gene is possibly TRBD1 (6 bases). V was trimmed by 5 bases and J by 4 bases, leaving 11 bases between them. The CDR3 spans 13 residues. The CDR3 DNA sequence: TGTGCCAGCAGTGTACGGGGGCGCACTGAAGCTTTCTTT. Translated, it gives CASSVRGRTEAFF.

The J gene is TRBJ2-1, the V gene TRBV20-1; a weak D match, TRBD2 (6 bases). V was shortened by 8 bases and J by 5 bases, with 19 bases between the two germline ends. CDR3 length: 14 residues. CDR1 DFQATT and CDR2 SNEGSKA come from the germline V gene (reference sequence). CDR3 in DNA: TGCAGTTCAGCCTGGCGGAGGGCCCACAATGAGCAGTTCTTC. Translation: CSSAWRRAHNEQFF.

The J gene is TRBJ2-1, the V gene TRBV7-9, with unresolved D. The CDR3 totals 12 residues. V lost 1 base to trimming and J lost 6 bases, with 4 bases between them. CDR1 is SEHNR, CDR2 FQNEAQ, per germline (reference sequence). CDR3 region: CASSLVGNEQFF. Here the CDR3 DNA reads TGTGCCAGCAGCTTAGTTGGCAATGAGCAGTTCTTC. Combining the CDR3 with reference TRBV7-9 and TRBJ2-1 gives the whole variable domain DTGVSQNPRHKITKRGQNVTFRCDPISEHNRLYWYRQTLGQGPEFLTYFQNEAQLEKSRLLSDRFSAERPKGSFSTLEIQRTEQGDSAMYLCASSLVGNEQFFGPGTRLTVL.

The J gene is TRBJ2-7, the V gene TRBV5-4; D is undetermined. The CDR3 sequence is 14 residues long. Germline CDR1 reads SGHNT; CDR2 reads YYREEE (reference sequence). V lost 0 bases to trimming and J lost 2 bases, with 9 bases between them. The CDR3 loop reads CASSLGSEAYEQYF. As DNA, the CDR3 is TGTGCCAGCAGCTTGGGTTCAGAAGCCTACGAGCAGTACTTC.

V gene TRBV20-1 combines with J gene TRBJ2-5; D possibly corresponds to TRBD1 (6 bases). Germline CDR1 and CDR2: DFQATT and SNEGSKA (reference sequence). This CDR3 has 13 amino acids. Trimming shortened V by 3 bases and J by 5 bases, and 13 bases separated the two germline ends. CDR3 region: CSAREQGLETQYF. CDR3 nucleotides: TGCAGTGCTAGGGAACAGGGCCTCGAGACCCAGTACTTC.

The sample holds one count of this clonotype. The chain employs TRBV29-1 and TRBJ2-1, with D perhaps matching TRBD1 or TRBD2 (5 bases each). Germline assignment: CDR1 SQVTM and CDR2 ANQGSEA. The CDR3 extends over 11 amino acids. With 6 bases removed from V and 6 bases from J, the gap between germline ends came to 9 bases. CDR3 sequence reads: CSVGRVNEQFF. Written as DNA, the CDR3 is TGCAGCGTGGGGCGGGTCAATGAGCAGTTCTTC.

The chain carries TRBV5-1 and TRBJ2-3; tentative D call: TRBD1 (5 bases). The CDR3 loop spans 15 amino acids. V dropped 3 bases and J dropped 0 bases, with 11 bases sitting between them. Germline V gene lookup returns CDR1 SGHRS and CDR2 YFSETQ. CDR3 in amino acids: CASSSDTASTDTQYF. The CDR3 nucleotides are TGCGCCAGCAGCTCGGACACGGCTAGCACAGATACGCAGTATTTT.

The chain carries TRBV27 and TRBJ2-6; maybe TRBD1 (6 bases). The CDR3 runs 16 residues. The V end was cut by 5 bases, the J end by 0 bases, with 11 bases between. CDR1 is MNHEY and CDR2 is SMNVEV in the germline V gene (reference sequence). The CDR3 here is CASSPYRDSGANVLTF. The CDR3 bases are TGTGCCAGCAGTCCCTACAGGGACTCTGGGGCCAACGTCCTGACTTTC.

This sequence joins TRBV29-1 and TRBJ2-5, with D unclear. CDR3 size: 13 residues. V shed 4 bases and J shed 1 base, with 10 bases lying between them. Looked up from germline, CDR1 is SQVTM and CDR2 is ANQGSEA. The CDR3 region has the DNA TGCAGCGTTGTTTGGCAGCTCCAAGAGACCCAGTACTTC. Protein product: CSVVWQLQETQYF.

The chain links TRBV9 to TRBJ2-3; D is unclear. CDR1 SGDLS and CDR2 YYNGEE come from the germline V gene. Trimming removed 4 bases at V and 4 bases at J, with 16 bases between. This CDR3 contains 15 residues. Written as DNA, the CDR3 is TGTGCCAGCAGCCCGGGTCTGAAGGTGGCAGATACGCAGTATTTT. Protein product: CASSPGLKVADTQYF.

The genes are TRBV12-3 or TRBV12-4 and TRBJ1-1, with a tentative D call TRBD1 (5 bases). Trimming removed 7 bases at V and 0 bases at J, with 18 bases between. The CDR3 loop spans 16 amino acids. In DNA form, the CDR3 reads TGTGCCAGCACCCTGGCAGGGATAGGGATGAACACTGAAGCTTTCTTT. Amino acids: CASTLAGIGMNTEAFF.

This sequence joins TRBV9 and TRBJ2-3; no clear D. This CDR3 comprises 10 residues. The germline CDR1 and CDR2 sequences are SGDLS and YYNGEE. The germline V and J ends were trimmed by 3 bases and 7 bases, with 3 bases remaining between them. The CDR3 protein is CASSGNTQYF. For the CDR3, the DNA is TGTGCCAGCAGCGGAAATACGCAGTATTTT.

The V and J genes are TRBV2 and TRBJ2-7; 9 bases match TRBD2. J was trimmed by 3 bases and V by 11 bases; bases with no gene match: 8. The CDR3 is 13 residues long. Germline loops: CDR1 SNHLY, CDR2 FYNNEI. The CDR3 reads CAQRGDANYEQYF. The CDR3 DNA follows: TGTGCCCAGCGGGGGGACGCCAACTACGAGCAGTACTTC.